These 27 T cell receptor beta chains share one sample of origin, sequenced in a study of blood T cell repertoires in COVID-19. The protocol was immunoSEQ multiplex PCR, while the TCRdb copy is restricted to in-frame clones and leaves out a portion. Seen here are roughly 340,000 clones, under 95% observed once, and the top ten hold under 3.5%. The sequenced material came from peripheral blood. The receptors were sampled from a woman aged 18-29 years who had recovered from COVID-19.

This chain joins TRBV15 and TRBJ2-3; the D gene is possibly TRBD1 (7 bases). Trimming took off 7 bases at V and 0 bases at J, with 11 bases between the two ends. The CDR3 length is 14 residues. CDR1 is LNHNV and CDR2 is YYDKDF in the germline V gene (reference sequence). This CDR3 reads CATKAGGSTDTQYF. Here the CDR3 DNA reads TGTGCCACCAAAGCAGGGGGGAGCACAGATACGCAGTATTTT.

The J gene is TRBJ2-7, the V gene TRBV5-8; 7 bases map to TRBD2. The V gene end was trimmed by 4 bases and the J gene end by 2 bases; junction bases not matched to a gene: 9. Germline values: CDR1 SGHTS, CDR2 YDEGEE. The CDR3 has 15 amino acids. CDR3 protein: CASSRGVFTTYEQYV. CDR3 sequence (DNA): TGTGCCAGCAGCCGGGGGGTTTTCACCACCTACGAGCAGTACGTC.

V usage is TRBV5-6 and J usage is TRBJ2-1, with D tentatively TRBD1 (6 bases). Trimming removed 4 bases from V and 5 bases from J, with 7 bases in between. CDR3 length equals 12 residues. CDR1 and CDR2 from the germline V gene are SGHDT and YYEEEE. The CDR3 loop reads CASSHRDNEQFF. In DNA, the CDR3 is TGTGCCAGCAGCCACAGGGACAATGAGCAGTTCTTC.

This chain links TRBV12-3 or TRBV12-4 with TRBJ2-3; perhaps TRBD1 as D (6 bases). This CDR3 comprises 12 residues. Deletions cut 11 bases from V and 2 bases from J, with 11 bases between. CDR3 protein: CAQGMTTDTQYF. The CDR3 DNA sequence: TGTGCCCAGGGGATGACCACAGATACGCAGTATTTT.

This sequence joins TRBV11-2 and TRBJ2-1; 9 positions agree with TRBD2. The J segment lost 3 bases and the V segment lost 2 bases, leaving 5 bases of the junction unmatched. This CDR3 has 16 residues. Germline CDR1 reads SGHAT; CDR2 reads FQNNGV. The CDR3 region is CASSLLAGDLYNEQFF. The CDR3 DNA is TGTGCCAGCAGCTTATTAGCGGGAGATCTCTACAATGAGCAGTTCTTC.

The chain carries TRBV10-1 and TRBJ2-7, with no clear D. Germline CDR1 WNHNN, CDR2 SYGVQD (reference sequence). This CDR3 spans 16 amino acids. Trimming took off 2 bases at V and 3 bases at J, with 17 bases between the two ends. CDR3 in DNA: TGCGCCAGCAGTGAGATAATTAACCCAGAAAACTACGAGCAGTACGTC. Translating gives CASSEIINPENYEQYV.

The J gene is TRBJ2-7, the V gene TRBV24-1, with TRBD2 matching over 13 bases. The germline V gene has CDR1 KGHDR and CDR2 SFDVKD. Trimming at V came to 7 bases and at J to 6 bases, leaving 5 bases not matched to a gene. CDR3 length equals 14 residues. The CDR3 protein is CATRGTSGIGEQYV. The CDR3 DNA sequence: TGTGCCACCAGAGGGACTAGCGGGATTGGCGAGCAGTACGTC.

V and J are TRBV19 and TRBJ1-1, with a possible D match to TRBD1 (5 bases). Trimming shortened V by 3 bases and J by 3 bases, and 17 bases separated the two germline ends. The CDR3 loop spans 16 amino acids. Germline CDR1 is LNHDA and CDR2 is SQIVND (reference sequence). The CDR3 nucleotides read TGTGCCAGTAGTATTGGGCCAGTTGGGGGGGACACTGAAGCTTTCTTT. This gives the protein CASSIGPVGGDTEAFF.

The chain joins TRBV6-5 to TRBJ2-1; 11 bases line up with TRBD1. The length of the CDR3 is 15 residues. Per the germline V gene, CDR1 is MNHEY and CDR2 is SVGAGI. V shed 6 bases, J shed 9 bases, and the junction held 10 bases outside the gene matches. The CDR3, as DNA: TGTGCCAGCAGCCTTCGGACAGGGGGCTTTAGTGAGCAGTTCTTC. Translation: CASSLRTGGFSEQFF.

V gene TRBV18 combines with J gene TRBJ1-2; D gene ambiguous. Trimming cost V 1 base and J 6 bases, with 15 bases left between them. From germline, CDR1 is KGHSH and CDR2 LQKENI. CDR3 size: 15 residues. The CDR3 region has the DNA TGTGCCAGCTCACCACTGATAGGAGAACGGGATGGCTACACCTTC. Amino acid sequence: CASSPLIGERDGYTF.

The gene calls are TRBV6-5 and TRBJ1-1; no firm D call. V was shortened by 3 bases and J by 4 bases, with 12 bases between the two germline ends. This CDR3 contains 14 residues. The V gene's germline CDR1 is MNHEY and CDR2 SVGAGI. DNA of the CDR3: TGTGCCAGCAGTTATATCGTAGGAGGCACTGAAGCTTTCTTT. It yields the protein CASSYIVGGTEAFF.

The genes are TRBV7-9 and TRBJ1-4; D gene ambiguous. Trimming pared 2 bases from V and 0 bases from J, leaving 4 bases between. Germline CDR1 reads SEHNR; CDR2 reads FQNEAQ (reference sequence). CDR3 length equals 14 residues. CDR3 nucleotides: TGTGCCAGCAGCTTAACATCAACTAATGAAAAACTGTTTTTT. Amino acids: CASSLTSTNEKLFF. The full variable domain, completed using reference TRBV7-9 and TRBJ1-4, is DTGVSQNPRHKITKRGQNVTFRCDPISEHNRLYWYRQTLGQGPEFLTYFQNEAQLEKSRLLSDRFSAERPKGSFSTLEIQRTEQGDSAMYLCASSLTSTNEKLFFGSGTQLSVL.

This chain's CDR3 is CASSLSSGRGNEQFF. The CDR3 bases are TGCGCCAGCAGCCTCTCTAGCGGGAGAGGGAATGAGCAGTTCTTC. The chain employs TRBV4-1 and TRBJ2-1; 10 bases are a match to TRBD2. The CDR3 sequence is 15 residues long. With 4 bases clipped from V and 7 bases from J, the junction kept 7 bases outside the gene matches. Germline loops: CDR1 MGHRA, CDR2 YSYEKL.

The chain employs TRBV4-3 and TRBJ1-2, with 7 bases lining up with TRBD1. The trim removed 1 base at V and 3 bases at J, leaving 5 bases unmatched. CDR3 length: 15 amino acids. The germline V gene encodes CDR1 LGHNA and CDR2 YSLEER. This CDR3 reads CASSQVEGQHYGYTF. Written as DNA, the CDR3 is TGCGCCAGCAGCCAAGTTGAGGGACAGCACTATGGCTACACCTTC.

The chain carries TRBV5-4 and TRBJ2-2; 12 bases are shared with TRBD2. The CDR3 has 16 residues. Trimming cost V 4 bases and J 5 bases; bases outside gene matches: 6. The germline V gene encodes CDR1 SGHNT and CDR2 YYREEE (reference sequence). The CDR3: CASSPRTSGETGELFF. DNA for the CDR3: TGTGCCAGCAGCCCCCGGACTAGCGGGGAAACCGGGGAGCTGTTTTTT.

The CDR3 protein is CASSFLRDTQYF. CDR3 nucleotides: TGTGCCAGCAGCTTTCTCCGTGATACGCAGTATTTT. V gene TRBV11-2 combines with J gene TRBJ2-3; D uncertain. CDR1 and CDR2 from the germline V gene are SGHAT and FQNNGV. This CDR3 comprises 12 residues. V was pared by 3 bases and J by 6 bases, with 7 bases between.

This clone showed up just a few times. In DNA, the CDR3 is TGTGCCAGCAGCCACGGACTAGCGGGGATCAATGAGCAGTTCTTC. Amino acids: CASSHGLAGINEQFF. This chain uses TRBV3-1 (or the pseudogene TRBV3-2) with TRBJ2-1; 12 positions match TRBD2. Germline V gene data show CDR1 as LGHDT and CDR2 as YNNKEL (reference sequence). J gave up 6 bases and V 3 bases, and 3 bases lay outside the gene matches. This CDR3 is 15 amino acids long.

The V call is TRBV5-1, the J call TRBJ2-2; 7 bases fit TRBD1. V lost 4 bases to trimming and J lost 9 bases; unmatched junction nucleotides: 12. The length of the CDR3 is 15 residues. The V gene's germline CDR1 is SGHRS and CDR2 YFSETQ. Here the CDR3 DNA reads TGCGCCAGCAGCCCCGGTTGGGAGACAGGGCGGGAGCTGTTTTTT. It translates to CASSPGWETGRELFF.

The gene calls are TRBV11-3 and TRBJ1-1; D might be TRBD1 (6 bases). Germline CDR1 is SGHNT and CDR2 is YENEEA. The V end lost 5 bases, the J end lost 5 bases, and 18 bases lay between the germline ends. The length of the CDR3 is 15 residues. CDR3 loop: CASSAPQGLRTEAFF. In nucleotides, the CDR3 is TGTGCCAGCAGCGCCCCACAGGGCCTGCGGACTGAAGCTTTCTTT.

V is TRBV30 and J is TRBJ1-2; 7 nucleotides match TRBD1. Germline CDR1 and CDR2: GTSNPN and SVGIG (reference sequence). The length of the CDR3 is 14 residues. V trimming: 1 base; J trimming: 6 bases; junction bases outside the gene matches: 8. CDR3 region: CAWSARQGLHGYTF. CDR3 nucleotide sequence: TGTGCCTGGAGTGCCCGACAGGGCCTCCATGGCTACACCTTC.

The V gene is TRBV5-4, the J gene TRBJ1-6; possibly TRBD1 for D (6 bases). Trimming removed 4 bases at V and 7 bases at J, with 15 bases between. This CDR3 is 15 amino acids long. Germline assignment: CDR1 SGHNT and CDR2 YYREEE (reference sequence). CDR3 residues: CASSPARGANSPLHF. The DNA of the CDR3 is TGTGCCAGCAGCCCCGCCCGGGGGGCGAATTCACCCCTCCACTTT.

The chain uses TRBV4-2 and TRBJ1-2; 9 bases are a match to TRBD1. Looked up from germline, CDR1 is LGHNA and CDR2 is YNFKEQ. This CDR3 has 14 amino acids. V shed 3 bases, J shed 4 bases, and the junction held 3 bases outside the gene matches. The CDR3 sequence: CASSHGQGTYGYTF. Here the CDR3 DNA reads TGTGCCAGCAGCCATGGACAGGGGACCTATGGCTACACCTTC.

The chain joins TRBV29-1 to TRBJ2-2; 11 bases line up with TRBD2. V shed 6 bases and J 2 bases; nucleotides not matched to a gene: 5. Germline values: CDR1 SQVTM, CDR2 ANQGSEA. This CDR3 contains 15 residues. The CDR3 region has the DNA TGCAGCGTGGCGACTAGCGGGGCTAACACCGGGGAGCTGTTTTTT. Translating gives CSVATSGANTGELFF.

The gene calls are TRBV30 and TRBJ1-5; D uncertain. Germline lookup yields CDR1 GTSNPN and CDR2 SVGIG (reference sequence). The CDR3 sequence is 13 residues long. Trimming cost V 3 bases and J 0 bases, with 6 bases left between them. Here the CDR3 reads CAWSTSSNQPQHF. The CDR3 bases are TGTGCCTGGAGCACCAGTAGCAATCAGCCCCAGCATTTT.

The CDR3 spells CASSNGGTGELFF. Here the CDR3 DNA reads TGCGCCAGCAGTAATGGCGGCACCGGGGAGCTGTTTTTT. The rearrangement uses TRBV10-1 and TRBJ2-2; D unclear. Trimming removed 5 bases at V and 4 bases at J, with 8 bases between. Germline CDR1 is WNHNN and CDR2 is SYGVQD (reference sequence). The CDR3 sequence is 13 residues long.

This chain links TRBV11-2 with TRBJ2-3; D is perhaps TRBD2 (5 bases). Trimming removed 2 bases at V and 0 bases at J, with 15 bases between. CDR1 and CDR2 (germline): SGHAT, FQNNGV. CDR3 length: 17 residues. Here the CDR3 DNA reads TGTGCCAGCAGCTTATCGCTCCGGAGGACTAGCACAGATACGCAGTATTTT. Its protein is CASSLSLRRTSTDTQYF.

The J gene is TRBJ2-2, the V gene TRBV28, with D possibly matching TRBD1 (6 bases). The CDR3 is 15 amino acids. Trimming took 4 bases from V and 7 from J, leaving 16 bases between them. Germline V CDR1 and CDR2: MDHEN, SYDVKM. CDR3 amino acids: CASSSQGYIGGELFF. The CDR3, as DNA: TGTGCCAGCAGTTCACAGGGATATATTGGCGGGGAGCTGTTTTTT.